This is a list of T cell receptor beta chains from one sample in a study of blood T cell repertoires in COVID-19. Repertoires were generated with immunoSEQ multiplex PCR, while TCRdb's copy carries only in-frame clones and drops some. The sample lists tens of thousands of clones, roughly 78% occurring once. Sequenced sample: peripheral blood. These receptors all come from a woman at least 80 years old with acute or convalescent COVID-19. Each CDR3 is given with its conserved first and last residue. Each record gives: D gene, clone size, V gene, J gene, CDR3 DNA, CDR3 protein. The D gene is left open where the match is weak. Part of the rows lack a size; the others show once, few, many or a class for expanded clones.

d_gene: -
abundance: -
v_gene: TRBV6-4
j_gene: TRBJ1-2
CDR3nt: TGTGCCAGCAGTGACCAATTTCGGGGGGCCTCTAACTATGGCTACACCTTC
CDR3aa: CASSDQFRGASNYGYTF

d_gene: -
abundance: -
v_gene: TRBV2
j_gene: TRBJ2-3
CDR3nt: TGTGCCAGCAGTGAAGCGCTTGTGGGACTTTCAACGGAAACAGATACGCAGTATTTT
CDR3aa: CASSEALVGLSTETDTQYF

d_gene: -
abundance: -
v_gene: TRBV5-1
j_gene: TRBJ2-2
CDR3nt: TGCGCCAGCAGCTCAATACTAGGGATCGGGGAGCTGTTTTTT
CDR3aa: CASSSILGIGELFF

d_gene: -
abundance: -
v_gene: TRBV5-1
j_gene: TRBJ1-3
CDR3nt: TGCGCCAGCAGCTTCGACAGCGCATCTGGAAACACCATATATTTT
CDR3aa: CASSFDSASGNTIYF

d_gene: TRBD1
abundance: -
v_gene: TRBV5-1
j_gene: TRBJ2-7
CDR3nt: TGCGCCAGCAGCTTAGGTGGGACAGCTGATATGGAGCAGTACTTC
CDR3aa: CASSLGGTADMEQYF

d_gene: TRBD1
abundance: -
v_gene: TRBV27
j_gene: TRBJ2-7
CDR3nt: TGTGCCAGCGGTAAGGGGGCAGGGATGGGGATCGAGCAGTACTTC
CDR3aa: CASGKGAGMGIEQYF

d_gene: TRBD2
abundance: -
v_gene: TRBV9
j_gene: TRBJ2-3
CDR3nt: TGTGCCAGCAGCGTAGTCGCGGGGGGGCCGTCGATAACAGATACGCAGTATTTT
CDR3aa: CASSVVAGGPSITDTQYF

d_gene: TRBD1
abundance: -
v_gene: TRBV3-1/TRBV3-2
j_gene: TRBJ1-3
CDR3nt: TGTGCCAGCAGCCAAGGACAGGGGAAAGGAAACACCATATATTTT
CDR3aa: CASSQGQGKGNTIYF

d_gene: TRBD1
abundance: -
v_gene: TRBV6-5
j_gene: TRBJ1-3
CDR3nt: TGTGCCAGCAGGGCCCCGGGACAGGGAAACACCATATATTTT
CDR3aa: CASRAPGQGNTIYF

d_gene: -
abundance: -
v_gene: TRBV5-1
j_gene: TRBJ1-6
CDR3nt: TGCGCCAGCAGCTACCAGGGTTCCAATTCACCCCTCCACTTT
CDR3aa: CASSYQGSNSPLHF

d_gene: TRBD1
abundance: -
v_gene: TRBV27
j_gene: TRBJ1-5
CDR3nt: TGTGCCAGCAGTTCTGGGACAGGGTGGGGTCAGCCCCAGCATTTT
CDR3aa: CASSSGTGWGQPQHF

d_gene: TRBD2
abundance: -
v_gene: TRBV9
j_gene: TRBJ2-1
CDR3nt: TGTGCCAGCAGCGGAGGGATCCGCGGGACTAGCGCTCGTCCTAGCTCCTACAATGAGCAGTTCTTC
CDR3aa: CASSGGIRGTSARPSSYNEQFF

d_gene: -
abundance: -
v_gene: TRBV3-1/TRBV3-2
j_gene: TRBJ2-3
CDR3nt: TGTGCCAGCAGTCGAGCCCTGGGGGAGGCGCAGTATTTT
CDR3aa: CASSRALGEAQYF

d_gene: -
abundance: -
v_gene: TRBV9
j_gene: TRBJ2-5
CDR3nt: TGTGCCAGCAGCGTAGGATCGGGAGCAGAGACCCAGTACTTC
CDR3aa: CASSVGSGAETQYF

d_gene: TRBD1
abundance: -
v_gene: TRBV27
j_gene: TRBJ1-2
CDR3nt: TGTGCCAGCAGGCTACAGGGGGCTGGAGACTATGGCTACACCTTC
CDR3aa: CASRLQGAGDYGYTF

d_gene: TRBD1
abundance: -
v_gene: TRBV3-1/TRBV3-2
j_gene: TRBJ1-2
CDR3nt: TGTGCCAGCAGCCAAGGAACAGGGGCAACCTATGGCTACACCTTC
CDR3aa: CASSQGTGATYGYTF

d_gene: TRBD2
abundance: once
v_gene: TRBV11-2
j_gene: TRBJ2-5
CDR3nt: TGTGCCAGCAGCTTAGGAGCGGGGGTGCAAGAGACCCAGTACTTC
CDR3aa: CASSLGAGVQETQYF

d_gene: TRBD2
abundance: -
v_gene: TRBV2
j_gene: TRBJ2-1
CDR3nt: TGTGCCAGCAGTCGCAGCGGGGCTCTTAACAATGAGCAGTTCTTC
CDR3aa: CASSRSGALNNEQFF

d_gene: -
abundance: -
v_gene: TRBV3-1/TRBV3-2
j_gene: TRBJ2-5
CDR3nt: TGTGCCAGCAGCCAACCCTCGAGGGGGCGGGGAAAACAAGAGACCCAGTACTTC
CDR3aa: CASSQPSRGRGKQETQYF

d_gene: TRBD1
abundance: -
v_gene: TRBV5-4
j_gene: TRBJ1-4
CDR3nt: TGTGCCAGCAGCTTGGGGGGACAGGGGAATGAAAAACTGTTTTTT
CDR3aa: CASSLGGQGNEKLFF

d_gene: -
abundance: -
v_gene: TRBV3-1/TRBV3-2
j_gene: TRBJ2-5
CDR3nt: TGTGCCAGCAGCCAATCGGTGGAGACCCAGTACTTC
CDR3aa: CASSQSVETQYF

d_gene: -
abundance: once
v_gene: TRBV7-3
j_gene: TRBJ1-1
CDR3nt: TGTGCCAGCAGCTCCGTGTTGGGCGCTGAAGCTTTCTTT
CDR3aa: CASSSVLGAEAFF

d_gene: TRBD1
abundance: many
v_gene: TRBV5-1
j_gene: TRBJ2-7
CDR3nt: TGCGCCAGCAGCCCCAGGACAGGGTCCTACGAGCAGTACTTC
CDR3aa: CASSPRTGSYEQYF

d_gene: -
abundance: -
v_gene: TRBV5-8
j_gene: TRBJ1-2
CDR3nt: TGTGCCAGCAGCCCCGGACAGTGGGGCTACACCTTC
CDR3aa: CASSPGQWGYTF

d_gene: TRBD1
abundance: -
v_gene: TRBV5-4
j_gene: TRBJ2-5
CDR3nt: TGTGCCAGCCGACCCCGGGGACAGGGTTCTACAGAGACCCAGTACTTC
CDR3aa: CASRPRGQGSTETQYF

d_gene: TRBD2
abundance: -
v_gene: TRBV25-1
j_gene: TRBJ2-5
CDR3nt: TGTGCCAGCAGTGAATTCCTAGCGGGGGGGCAAGAGACCCAGTACTTC
CDR3aa: CASSEFLAGGQETQYF

d_gene: -
abundance: few
v_gene: TRBV6-1
j_gene: TRBJ1-5
CDR3nt: TGTGCCAGCAGTGAAGGGGCAGTTTATAGCAATCAGCCCCAGCATTTT
CDR3aa: CASSEGAVYSNQPQHF

d_gene: TRBD2
abundance: few
v_gene: TRBV9
j_gene: TRBJ2-1
CDR3nt: TGTGCCAGCAGCGTAAGCGCGGGGGGGTACAATGAGCAGTTCTTC
CDR3aa: CASSVSAGGYNEQFF

d_gene: TRBD2
abundance: -
v_gene: TRBV30
j_gene: TRBJ2-7
CDR3nt: TGTGCCGGCCACCCCCCCGGGAGGAAGGCTGAGCAGTACTTC
CDR3aa: CAGHPPGRKAEQYF

d_gene: TRBD2
abundance: few
v_gene: TRBV19
j_gene: TRBJ2-7
CDR3nt: TGTGCCAGTAGTATAGTGCCGACTAGCGCCGCTCACGAGCAGTACTTC
CDR3aa: CASSIVPTSAAHEQYF

d_gene: TRBD1
abundance: -
v_gene: TRBV19
j_gene: TRBJ1-4
CDR3nt: TGTGCCAGTAGTATAGATCTGCAGGGGGCAGAAAAACTGTTTTTT
CDR3aa: CASSIDLQGAEKLFF

d_gene: -
abundance: -
v_gene: TRBV6-1
j_gene: TRBJ1-6
CDR3nt: TGTGCCAGCAGTGACAGGGGTGTGGGTTCACCCCTCCACTTT
CDR3aa: CASSDRGVGSPLHF

d_gene: TRBD1
abundance: -
v_gene: TRBV27
j_gene: TRBJ1-4
CDR3nt: TGTGCCAGCAGGATGAGGGGACAGAATGTCAATACCGAAAAACTGTTTTTT
CDR3aa: CASRMRGQNVNTEKLFF

d_gene: TRBD1
abundance: -
v_gene: TRBV28
j_gene: TRBJ1-4
CDR3nt: TGTGCCAGCAGTCGACAGGGGGGAGCTGAAAAACTGTTTTTT
CDR3aa: CASSRQGGAEKLFF

d_gene: -
abundance: once
v_gene: TRBV5-1
j_gene: TRBJ1-4
CDR3nt: TGCGCCAGCAGCCTTACAGGGAAGGCTAATGAAAAACTGTTTTTT
CDR3aa: CASSLTGKANEKLFF

d_gene: -
abundance: -
v_gene: TRBV7-6
j_gene: TRBJ1-5
CDR3nt: TGTGCCAGCAGCTTAACAGGGAATCAGCCCCAGCATTTT
CDR3aa: CASSLTGNQPQHF

d_gene: TRBD1
abundance: -
v_gene: TRBV2
j_gene: TRBJ1-1
CDR3nt: TGTGCCAGCAGTGAGAGGACAGGCACTGAAGCTTTCTTT
CDR3aa: CASSERTGTEAFF

d_gene: -
abundance: -
v_gene: TRBV7-8
j_gene: TRBJ2-7
CDR3nt: TGTGCCAGCAGCCGAGTGGCACTAGCCTACGAGCAGTACTTC
CDR3aa: CASSRVALAYEQYF

d_gene: -
abundance: -
v_gene: TRBV4-2
j_gene: TRBJ1-6
CDR3nt: TGTGCCAGCAGCCAGGGGGCCAGCTATAATTCACCCCTCCACTTT
CDR3aa: CASSQGASYNSPLHF